This TCR beta chain was recovered during a study of PD-1 blockade in mismatch repair-deficient tumors. TCRdb's table, derived via immunoSEQ multiplex PCR, lists solely in-frame clones and lacks some. Seen here are some 21,000 clones, almost 85% observed once, and the top ten hold 1.4% to 1.5%. The V and J ends lost 0 bases and 0 bases respectively, with 18 bases between them. Looked up from germline, CDR1 is SGHRS and CDR2 is YFSETQ. The CDR3 runs 18 residues. Regarding this clone: Its antigen is unknown.

All patients were mismatch repair deficient, assessed by either PCR or immunohistochemistry. Broader study findings: Rapid post-treatment expansion, then contraction, generally preceding radiologic response, marked tumor-resident clones.

The chain is built from TRBV5-1 and TRBJ1-2; TRBD1 might be the D (6 bases). The clonotype originates from an adult with mismatch repair-deficient cancer. The starting material was PBMCs, obtained 52 weeks after starting pembrolizumab. CDR3 in DNA: TGCGCCAGCAGCTTGGAGATCGTAGGGAGGGGGGCTAACTATGGCTACACCTTC. It translates to CASSLEIVGRGANYGYTF. Complete variable domain (other parts from reference TRBV5-1 and TRBJ1-2): KAGVTQTPRYLIKTRGQQVTLSCSPISGHRSVSWYQQTPGQGLQFLFEYFSETQRNKGNFPGRFSGRQFSNSRSEMNVSTLELGDSALYLCASSLEIVGRGANYGYTFGSGTRLTVV.